This TCR beta chain stems from a study of cytotoxic CD8 clonotypes in ibrutinib-treated CLL. About the study: Enrolment comprised around twelve relapsed/refractory and approximately 16 treatment-naive patients; about 18 were IGHV unmutated. Response samples were drawn at a median of approximately 11 months of treatment, range 6 to 36.

Profiling relied on immunoSEQ multiplex PCR, and the TCRdb table lists in-frame clones only, not all of them. The sample contains about 130,000 clones, around 84% of which appear only once. Germline CDR1 reads KGHSH; CDR2 reads LQKENI. The CDR3 totals 15 residues. V lost 0 bases and J lost 0, with 8 bases in between. This clone has just one count. This TCR was sampled from a human donor with chronic lymphocytic leukemia. Sample: PBMCs, taken after 24 months of ibrutinib treatment. The genes are TRBV18 and TRBJ2-5, with D unresolved. CDR3 DNA: TGTGCCAGCTCACCACCAAACTCAGACCAAGAGACCCAGTACTTC. This encodes CASSPPNSDQETQYF.